These T cell receptor beta chains were read from a single sample in a study of T cells in Graves' hyperthyroidism and ophthalmopathy. TCRdb recomputed calls from the multiplex PCR reads with MiXCR, one row per CDR3 protein. This sample has around 450,000 distinct CDR3 sequences, with around 15% found just once. What was sequenced was blood. The receptors here all came from a woman aged 18 to 35 with Graves' hyperthyroidism. CDR3s include the opening cysteine and the closing phenylalanine or tryptophan. The order of the fields is J gene, D gene, V gene, clone size, CDR3 DNA, CDR3 protein. A D gene is named only where the DNA matches it firmly. Clone size is given for some rows only: seen once, a few or many times, or a class if the clone is expanded.

>TRBJ2-5|TRBD2|TRBV18|.
TGTGCCAGCTCACCACCTAGCGGGAGTTCAGAGACCCAGTACTTC
CASSPPSGSSETQYF
>TRBJ2-1|TRBD2|TRBV24-1|.
TGTGCCACCAGTGTTAAGGGGCTAGCGGACGGAGGTGAGCAGTTCTTC
CATSVKGLADGGEQFF
>TRBJ2-1|TRBD1|TRBV28|.
TGTGCCAGCAGTTTAATAAACAGGGGTGAGCAGTTCTTC
CASSLINRGEQFF
>TRBJ1-5|.|TRBV12-3/TRBV12-4|.
TGTGCCAGCAGCGCCGGGGGGCATTGGAATCAGCCCCAGCATTTT
CASSAGGHWNQPQHF
>TRBJ2-1|TRBD2|TRBV12-3/TRBV12-4|.
TGTGCCAGCAGTCCCCTAAACCCCGAAGGACTAGCGGGACAAAACAATGAGCAGTTCTTC
CASSPLNPEGLAGQNNEQFF
>TRBJ2-3|TRBD2|TRBV5-5|many
TGTGCCAGCAGCTTCCGGGGACTAGCGGGGGACACAGATACGCAGTATTTT
CASSFRGLAGDTDTQYF
>TRBJ2-1|.|TRBV7-8|few
TGTGCCAGCAGCTTAGACTCAGGTGAGCAGCTCTTC
CASSLDSGEQLF
>TRBJ2-5|.|TRBV18|.
TGTGCCAGCTCACCACCAAACGGAGGGGTAGGGGAGGCCCAGTACTTC
CASSPPNGGVGEAQYF
>TRBJ2-7|TRBD2|TRBV28|many
TGTGCCAGCAGTTTGGAGGTAGAGCGGGGGGGGGGCTACGAGCAGTACTTC
CASSLEVERGGGYEQYF
>TRBJ2-7|.|TRBV20-1|many
TGCAGTGCTATGAAGGGGGTGTCCTACGAGCAGTACTTC
CSAMKGVSYEQYF
>TRBJ2-7|.|TRBV5-1|many
TGCGCCAGCAGCTCCGGTCGGGGACTGCCCACCTACGAGCAGTACTTC
CASSSGRGLPTYEQYF
>TRBJ2-2|.|TRBV12-3/TRBV12-4|many
TGTGCCAGCAGCCCGGGACTCACGAACACCGGGGAGCTGTTTTTT
CASSPGLTNTGELFF
>TRBJ2-1|.|TRBV7-2|many
TGTGCCAGCAGCTTTCACAATGAGCAGTTCTTC
CASSFHNEQFF
>TRBJ2-2|.|TRBV7-3|many
TGTGCCAGCAGTTTGGACGCATTCGCCGGGGAGCTGTTTTTT
CASSLDAFAGELFF
>TRBJ2-1|TRBD1|TRBV18|many
TGTGCCAGCTCACCACTACAGGCGACAGGGGCGAGCTCCTACAATGAGCAGTTCTTC
CASSPLQATGASSYNEQFF
>TRBJ2-3|.|TRBV7-2|many
TGTGCCAGCAGCTTATTGCCGGGGGGCGATACGCAGTATTTT
CASSLLPGGDTQYF
>TRBJ2-1|.|TRBV13|few
TGTGCCAGCAGCCCGAGCCGGGCGGGAGAAGTCAGGGGGGAGCAGTTCTTC
CASSPSRAGEVRGEQFF
>TRBJ1-5|.|TRBV3-1|many
TGTGCCAGCAGCCAATCTACGGGTTTGAGCAATCAGCCCCAGCATTTT
CASSQSTGLSNQPQHF
>TRBJ1-1|TRBD1|TRBV7-3|many
TGTGCCAGCAGCTTATTACCGGGACAGGGGGCTGAAGCTTTCTTT
CASSLLPGQGAEAFF
>TRBJ1-3|.|TRBV30|.
TGTGCCTGGAGTGTTTTTGGAAACACCATATATTTT
CAWSVFGNTIYF